A single sample is the source of the 16 T cell receptor beta chains below, sequenced in a study of blood T cell repertoires in COVID-19. The table came from immunoSEQ multiplex PCR; TCRdb's copy has only in-frame clones and leaves some out. The table includes fewer than 250,000 clones, about 86% detected once. Sequenced input: peripheral blood. Receptors originate from a woman aged 70-85 years with acute or convalescent COVID-19.

The chain uses TRBV5-1 and TRBJ1-1; D is perhaps TRBD1 (5 bases). Per the germline V gene, CDR1 is SGHRS and CDR2 is YFSETQ. The CDR3 contains 16 residues. V was pared by 0 bases and J by 1 base, with 13 bases between. CDR3 residues: CASSLDNPGPNTEAFF. CDR3 coding DNA: TGCGCCAGCAGCTTGGACAATCCAGGGCCGAACACTGAAGCTTTCTTT.

The V call is TRBV10-3, the J call TRBJ2-3; 8 nucleotides agree with TRBD2. This CDR3 spans 14 amino acids. V lost 8 bases, J lost 8 bases, and 12 bases stayed unmatched. In germline, CDR1 is ENHRY, CDR2 SYGVKD. The CDR3 coding sequence is TGTGCCATCGGATTAGCGGGAAGTCAGGGTACGCAGTATTTT. Its translation: CAIGLAGSQGTQYF.

This chain joins TRBV18 and TRBJ1-2, with 8 bases fitting TRBD1. This CDR3 has 13 amino acids. V gave up 6 bases and J gave up 6 bases; unmatched junction bases: 6. Germline assignment: CDR1 KGHSH and CDR2 LQKENI. CDR3 sequence reads: CASSPGQGHGYTF. CDR3 nucleotides: TGTGCCAGCTCCCCTGGACAGGGTCATGGCTACACCTTC.

The V call is TRBV14, the J call TRBJ2-7; no firm D call. CDR3 size: 14 residues. Germline values: CDR1 SGHDN, CDR2 FVKESK. Between the trimmed V and J ends, which lost 0 bases and 3 bases, there was a span of 9 bases. CDR3 sequence: CASSQDQQSYEQYF. The CDR3 region has the DNA TGTGCCAGCAGCCAAGATCAACAGAGCTACGAGCAGTACTTC.

V gene TRBV7-9 combines with J gene TRBJ1-3; a possible D gene is TRBD1 (5 bases). There are 15 residues in the CDR3. V was pared by 5 bases and J by 1 base, with 12 bases between. The germline V gene encodes CDR1 SEHNR and CDR2 FQNEAQ (reference sequence). For the CDR3, the DNA is TGTGCCAGCAGCCCGGAAGGGGTATCTGGAAACACCATATATTTT. Its translation is CASSPEGVSGNTIYF.

This rearrangement joins TRBV5-1 to TRBJ2-7; 7 bases match TRBD2. V was clipped by 4 bases and J by 2 bases; unmatched bases: 9. CDR3 length: 15 residues. Germline lookup yields CDR1 SGHRS and CDR2 YFSETQ. The chain's CDR3 is CASSPASGFPYEQYF. The CDR3 nucleotides are TGCGCCAGCAGCCCAGCTAGCGGATTTCCCTACGAGCAGTACTTC.

V and J are TRBV2 and TRBJ2-5, with D possibly being TRBD2 (6 bases). The CDR3 loop spans 14 amino acids. CDR1 SNHLY and CDR2 FYNNEI come from the germline V gene. V shed 9 bases and J shed 2 bases, with 16 bases lying between them. The DNA for the CDR3 is TGTGCCAGTAGGAGGGCAGAAGATCAAGAGACCCAGTACTTC. Translation gives CASRRAEDQETQYF.

The rearrangement uses TRBV6-5 and TRBJ2-1; the D gene is possibly TRBD2 (7 bases). This CDR3 contains 15 residues. Germline assignment: CDR1 MNHEY and CDR2 SVGAGI. Trimming stripped 7 bases from V and 1 base from J, with 14 bases between. CDR3 in DNA: TGTGCCAGCACCCGAGGGGGGGGATCCTACAATGAGCAGTTCTTC. Translated: CASTRGGGSYNEQFF.

In this sample, this clone turned up once. The rearrangement links TRBV20-1 to TRBJ1-2, with no clear D. CDR1 and CDR2 from the germline V gene are DFQATT and SNEGSKA (reference sequence). The CDR3 consists of 11 residues. Trimming took off 6 bases at V and 6 bases at J, with 11 bases between the two ends. The CDR3 protein is CSASNLDGYTF. CDR3 DNA sequence: TGCAGTGCATCGAACTTGGATGGCTACACCTTC.

The rearrangement uses TRBV11-2 and TRBJ2-1; a weak D match, TRBD2 (5 bases). The length of the CDR3 is 16 residues. CDR1 and CDR2 from the germline V gene are SGHAT and FQNNGV. V was pared by 3 bases and J by 0 bases, with 12 bases between. CDR3: CASSFDSGSSYNEQFF. The CDR3 nucleotides read TGTGCCAGCAGCTTTGACTCTGGGAGCTCCTACAATGAGCAGTTCTTC. Filled out from reference TRBV11-2 and TRBJ2-1, the complete variable domain reads EAGVAQSPRYKIIEKRQSVAFWCNPISGHATLYWYQQILGQGPKLLIQFQNNGVVDDSQLPKDRFSAERLKGVDSTLKIQPAKLEDSAVYLCASSFDSGSSYNEQFFGPGTRLTVL.

This clone came up once. This sequence joins TRBV5-1 and TRBJ1-3; D gene uncertain. Germline CDR1 reads SGHRS; CDR2 reads YFSETQ. CDR3 size: 14 residues. Trimming cost V 4 bases and J 0 bases, with 8 bases left between them. DNA of the CDR3: TGCGCCAGCAGCCCGGAGACCTCTGGAAACACCATATATTTT. It is translated as CASSPETSGNTIYF.

V gene TRBV3-1 (or the pseudogene TRBV3-2) combines with J gene TRBJ2-7; maybe TRBD1 (5 bases). Trimming stripped 0 bases from V and 4 bases from J, with 13 bases between. Looked up from germline, CDR1 is LGHDT and CDR2 is YNNKEL (reference sequence). The CDR3 covers 15 residues. Here the CDR3 DNA reads TGTGCCAGCAGCCAAGATCTTGTCAGGGTGTACGAGCAGTACTTC. Protein product: CASSQDLVRVYEQYF.

The CDR3 loop reads CASSSGQETQYF. The CDR3 DNA follows: TGTGCCAGTAGTAGCGGCCAAGAGACCCAGTACTTC. J is TRBJ2-5 and V is TRBV19, with D unresolved. CDR3 size: 12 residues. Germline V CDR1 and CDR2: LNHDA, SQIVND (reference sequence). Trimming took 4 bases from V and 1 from J, leaving 4 bases between them.

There are a few counts of this clone. The sample holds other DNA sequences that translate to the same CDR3. The rearrangement joins TRBV9 to TRBJ1-4; D ambiguous. The CDR3 is 14 residues long. Germline assignment: CDR1 SGDLS and CDR2 YYNGEE. Deletions cut 0 bases from V and 3 bases from J, with 6 bases between. CDR3 sequence: CASSVGQSNEKLFF. The DNA of the CDR3 is TGTGCCAGCAGCGTAGGGCAGTCTAATGAAAAACTGTTTTTT.

V gene TRBV11-3 combines with J gene TRBJ2-1, with a weak D call TRBD1 (5 bases). The CDR3 length is 14 residues. CDR1 is SGHNT, CDR2 YENEEA, per germline. The V end lost 1 base, the J end lost 5 bases, and 9 bases lay between the germline ends. This CDR3 is CASSLGGSDNEQFF. The CDR3 coding sequence is TGTGCCAGCAGCTTAGGGGGCTCGGACAATGAGCAGTTCTTC.

The chain links TRBV9 to TRBJ1-6; a weak D match, TRBD1 (6 bases). Per the germline V gene, CDR1 is SGDLS and CDR2 is YYNGEE. The CDR3 spans 15 residues. Trimming took off 0 bases at V and 10 bases at J, with 14 bases between the two ends. DNA of the CDR3: TGTGCCAGCAGCGTAGAGGACAGTTTTGGATCACCCCTCCACTTT. Translated: CASSVEDSFGSPLHF. Full variable domain (outside the CDR3, taken from reference TRBV9 and TRBJ1-6): DSGVTQTPKHLITATGQRVTLRCSPRSGDLSVYWYQQSLDQGLQFLIQYYNGEERAKGNILERFSAQQFPDLHSELNLSSLELGDSALYFCASSVEDSFGSPLHFGNGTRLTVT.